This T cell receptor beta chain emerged from a study of blood T cell repertoires in COVID-19. J gave up 10 bases and V 2 bases, and 6 bases lay outside the gene matches. Germline loops: CDR1 MGHRA, CDR2 YSYEKL. The CDR3 runs 15 residues. Original processing notes: For nucleated cells, counts were estimated from reference gene primer amplification. Here immunoSEQ multiplex PCR was the method, and the copy in TCRdb shows in-frame clones only, minus some. V and J calls and clone size come straight from that table; D and trimming were deduced from the DNA. This sample has fewer than 150,000 clones, with 75% to 90% found just once.

Sequenced sample: peripheral blood. The receptor's source is a woman in her forties or fifties who had recovered from COVID-19. This chain uses TRBV4-1 with TRBJ1-6, with 9 positions matching TRBD1. Here the CDR3 DNA reads TGCGCCAGCAGCCAACCGGGACAGGGAGGATCACCCCTCCACTTT. As protein: CASSQPGQGGSPLHF.